The 18 T cell receptor beta chains reported below all come from one sample, sequenced in a study of cytotoxic CD8 clonotypes in ibrutinib-treated CLL. Sequencing used immunoSEQ multiplex PCR; TCRdb keeps in-frame clones, though not all of them. The sample includes some 310,000 clones, around four fifths seen only once; the top ten take 6.7%. The input for sequencing was PBMCs, taken before ibrutinib treatment. These receptors came from a human donor with chronic lymphocytic leukemia.

On this clone: The sample carries other DNA sequences with the same CDR3. The chain uses TRBV6-1 and TRBJ1-1, with no clear D. V lost 4 bases and J 0 bases, leaving 9 bases between the germline ends. The CDR3 covers 14 residues. Germline CDR1 reads MNHNS; CDR2 reads SASEGT. The CDR3 nucleotides read TGTGCCAGCAGTGCATCCGGTATGAACACTGAAGCTTTCTTT. It codes for CASSASGMNTEAFF.

This clone is a singleton in its sample. The DNA for the CDR3 is TGTGCCAGCAGCCAAGGGATCGGAGGACTAGTGGGTGTTGAGCAGTTCTTC. Its protein is CASSQGIGGLVGVEQFF. The rearrangement uses TRBV14 and TRBJ2-1; 7 positions match TRBD2. The CDR3 loop spans 17 amino acids. The V segment lost 1 base and the J segment 9 bases; nucleotides outside the gene matches: 15. Germline V gene sequence: CDR1 SGHDN, CDR2 FVKESK.

The V call is TRBV6-5, the J call TRBJ1-2; D unresolved. CDR3 length: 14 amino acids. Germline lookup yields CDR1 MNHEY and CDR2 SVGAGI. Trimming stripped 4 bases from V and 2 bases from J, with 11 bases between. The CDR3 DNA reads TGTGCCAGCAGTTCCGCGGGAGGGAACTATGGCTACACCTTC. Translated: CASSSAGGNYGYTF.

CDR3 loop: CASSRRGIDTGELFF. The CDR3 DNA follows: TGTGCCAGCAGCCGGAGGGGGATTGACACCGGGGAGCTGTTTTTT. The rearrangement uses TRBV7-9 and TRBJ2-2; D tentatively fits TRBD1 or TRBD2 (6 bases each). CDR1 and CDR2 (germline): SEHNR, FQNEAQ (reference sequence). The CDR3 totals 15 residues. Trimming pared 5 bases from V and 3 bases from J, leaving 13 bases between.

The chain couples TRBV9 to TRBJ2-3; 7 positions agree with TRBD2. The CDR3 loop spans 17 amino acids. V trimming: 2 bases; J trimming: 3 bases; junction bases outside the gene matches: 12. CDR1 and CDR2 (germline): SGDLS, YYNGEE. CDR3 loop: CASSVRGSAGATDTQYF. CDR3 DNA: TGTGCCAGCAGCGTCAGAGGATCGGCGGGAGCTACAGATACGCAGTATTTT.

This sequence joins TRBV9 and TRBJ2-3; TRBD1 might be the D (5 bases). The V gene's germline CDR1 is SGDLS and CDR2 YYNGEE. Trimming cost V 1 base and J 4 bases, with 7 bases left between them. The CDR3 length is 13 residues. CDR3: CASSVTGSDTQYF. The CDR3 region has the DNA TGTGCCAGCAGCGTAACAGGATCAGATACGCAGTATTTT.

This clone was seen only a few times. The rearrangement uses TRBV10-3 and TRBJ1-2; the match to TRBD1 covers 7 bases. The germline V gene has CDR1 ENHRY and CDR2 SYGVKD. The V and J ends lost 5 bases and 4 bases, in that order; junction bases with no gene match: 7. CDR3 size: 14 residues. The CDR3 region has the DNA TGTGCCATCAGTAAAACAGGGGCTGCCTATGGCTACACCTTC. Its protein product is CAISKTGAAYGYTF.

The CDR3 nucleotides are TGTGCCAGTAGTCTCAAACCCAGTAGAGGTTATGAAAAACTGTTTTTT. It codes for CASSLKPSRGYEKLFF. This chain joins TRBV19 and TRBJ1-4, with D uncertain. CDR1 and CDR2 from the germline V gene are LNHDA and SQIVND (reference sequence). V gave up 5 bases and J gave up 6 bases, with 19 bases separating them. The CDR3 is made up of 16 amino acids.

The rearrangement uses TRBV29-1 and TRBJ2-1, with D unclear. The V and J ends lost 4 bases and 0 bases respectively, with 10 bases between them. This CDR3 has 14 amino acids. CDR1 and CDR2 from the germline V gene are SQVTM and ANQGSEA. The CDR3 spells CSVVGGPSYNEQFF. The CDR3 coding sequence is TGCAGCGTTGTCGGTGGACCCTCCTACAATGAGCAGTTCTTC.

V gene TRBV29-1 combines with J gene TRBJ2-7; 9 nucleotides match TRBD2. The V segment lost 6 bases and the J segment 2 bases; nucleotides outside the gene matches: 5. Germline CDR1 reads SQVTM; CDR2 reads ANQGSEA. This CDR3 spans 13 amino acids. CDR3 in amino acids: CSVQGLAAYEQYF. The CDR3 DNA reads TGCAGCGTCCAGGGACTAGCCGCCTACGAGCAGTACTTC.

This clone showed up just a few times. The V call is TRBV27, the J call TRBJ2-7; D uncertain. V lost 2 bases and J lost 2, with 7 bases in between. The CDR3 has 13 residues. In germline, CDR1 is MNHEY, CDR2 SMNVEV (reference sequence). CDR3 DNA sequence: TGTGCCAGCAGTTTAAATGGACCCTACGAGCAGTACTTC. Its translation: CASSLNGPYEQYF.

The chain links TRBV4-3 to TRBJ2-2; the match to TRBD2 covers 9 bases. V lost 4 bases, J lost 4 bases, and 10 bases stayed unmatched. CDR3 length equals 17 residues. From germline, CDR1 is LGHNA and CDR2 YSLEER. CDR3 sequence: CASSRGLAGSRTGELFF. The CDR3 coding sequence is TGCGCCAGCAGCCGGGGGCTAGCGGGATCCCGCACCGGGGAGCTGTTTTTT.

The chain carries TRBV2 and TRBJ2-7, with a possible D match to TRBD1 (6 bases). Per the germline V gene, CDR1 is SNHLY and CDR2 is FYNNEI. CDR3 length: 14 residues. V shed 6 bases and J shed 3 bases, with 15 bases lying between them. CDR3 coding DNA: TGTGCCAGCAGCGGACAGCCTCTGGACTACGAGCAGTACTTC. Its protein is CASSGQPLDYEQYF.

This chain links TRBV19 with TRBJ2-3; D unresolved. There are 16 residues in the CDR3. Trimming removed 2 bases from V and 6 bases from J, with 18 bases in between. Germline V gene data show CDR1 as LNHDA and CDR2 as SQIVND (reference sequence). In DNA, the CDR3 is TGTGCCAGTAGTATAACTACTTCGCATATTGAGGATACGCAGTATTTT. It specifies CASSITTSHIEDTQYF. Together with reference TRBV19 and TRBJ2-3, the CDR3 gives the full variable domain: DGGITQSPKYLFRKEGQNVTLSCEQNLNHDAMYWYRQDPGQGLRLIYYSQIVNDFQKGDIAEGYSVSREKKESFPLTVTSAQKNPTAFYLCASSITTSHIEDTQYFGPGTRLTVL.

This clone appeared a few times. The chain couples TRBV15 to TRBJ2-1; D gene unclear. V lost 1 base to trimming and J lost 5 bases, with 9 bases between them. The CDR3 has 14 residues. Germline CDR1 and CDR2: LNHNV and YYDKDF (reference sequence). CDR3 DNA sequence: TGTGCCACCAGCAGAGCTCGGCAACACAATGAGCAGTTCTTC. It is translated as CATSRARQHNEQFF.

The gene calls are TRBV7-2 and TRBJ2-7, with 7 bases identical to TRBD1. The ends lost 1 base at V and 0 bases at J; junction bases unmatched: 12. From germline, CDR1 is SGHTA and CDR2 FQGNSA. CDR3 length: 18 residues. The chain's CDR3 is CASSLEGSGTVISYEQYF. The CDR3 DNA is TGTGCCAGCAGCTTAGAAGGTTCCGGGACAGTCATCTCCTACGAGCAGTACTTC.

The chain has TRBV7-9 and TRBJ2-7; 7 bases map to TRBD2. CDR3 length: 15 amino acids. J lost 0 bases, V lost 5 bases, and 7 bases had no gene match. Germline V gene data show CDR1 as SEHNR and CDR2 as FQNEAQ (reference sequence). CDR3 region: CASSPGLPSSYEQYF. CDR3 coding DNA: TGTGCCAGCAGCCCGGGACTACCGAGCTCCTACGAGCAGTACTTC.

This chain connects TRBV14 to TRBJ2-7, with a weak D call TRBD2 (6 bases). Germline CDR1 SGHDN, CDR2 FVKESK. Trimming shortened V by 6 bases and J by 6 bases, and 15 bases separated the two germline ends. This CDR3 is 13 amino acids long. CDR3 sequence reads: CASSPRLVGEQYF. CDR3 DNA: TGTGCCAGCAGTCCCCGACTAGTGGGCGAGCAGTACTTC.